This passage covers 17 T cell receptor beta chains from one sample sequenced in a study of blood T cells in healthy people across ages. Primers used in a second PCR of roughly 6 to 12 cycles were a sample-barcoded 5' primer and a J-beta primer mix. TCRdb called the 5' RACE reads again in MiXCR, with one record for every CDR3 protein. The table lists 1.5 million to 2 million distinct CDR3 sequences, 34% of them singletons, with 10% to 12% in the top ten. Sequencing input: blood. The receptors shown here come from a woman aged 30 to 39 in good health.

This chain links TRBV28 with TRBJ2-3; D ambiguous. The length of the CDR3 is 15 residues. Germline V lookup: CDR1 MDHEN, CDR2 SYDVKM. Trimming removed 5 bases from V and 2 bases from J, with 14 bases in between. DNA of the CDR3: TGTGCCAGCAGTGCCCCACTCCTGGCCACAGATACGCAGTATTTT. Protein product: CASSAPLLATDTQYF.

In this sample, this clonotype turned up a few times. The J gene is TRBJ2-1, the V gene TRBV7-3; no firm D call. Per germline, CDR1 SGHTA and CDR2 FQGTGA. Trimming took 0 bases from V and 7 from J, leaving 16 bases between them. The CDR3 runs to 16 residues. CDR3 protein: CASSLTRTGLLNEQFF. The CDR3 DNA follows: TGTGCCAGCAGCTTAACGAGGACGGGTCTGTTGAATGAGCAGTTCTTC.

This chain uses TRBV7-9 with TRBJ1-2, with D perhaps matching TRBD1 (5 bases). From germline, CDR1 is SEHNR and CDR2 FQNEAQ (reference sequence). V was clipped by 4 bases and J by 6 bases, with 15 bases between them. The CDR3 spans 14 residues. The CDR3 nucleotides read TGTGCCAGCAGCTCTAATTTCCAGGGTGATGGCTACACCTTC. Residues: CASSSNFQGDGYTF. Full variable domain (missing parts from reference TRBV7-9 and TRBJ1-2): DTGVSQNPRHKITKRGQNVTFRCDPISEHNRLYWYRQTLGQGPEFLTYFQNEAQLEKSRLLSDRFSAERPKGSFSTLEIQRTEQGDSAMYLCASSSNFQGDGYTFGSGTRLTVV.

V gene TRBV4-2 combines with J gene TRBJ2-1; the match to TRBD2 covers 12 bases. The junction had 5 bases not matched to a gene; V was cut back by 4 bases and J by 4 bases. This CDR3 is built from 16 residues. Per the germline V gene, CDR1 is LGHNA and CDR2 is YNFKEQ. The CDR3 spells CASSPQGTSGYNEQFF. CDR3 coding DNA: TGTGCCAGCAGCCCCCAAGGGACTAGCGGGTACAATGAGCAGTTCTTC.

This clonotype was observed a handful of times. The genes are TRBV7-6 and TRBJ2-7; D is unresolved. This CDR3 has 14 amino acids. The germline V and J ends were trimmed by 4 bases and 3 bases, with 13 bases remaining between them. Germline V gives CDR1 SGHVS, CDR2 FNYEAQ. CDR3 DNA: TGTGCCAGCAGCTCCTCTATGCGCGGCTACGAGCAGTACTTC. Translated: CASSSSMRGYEQYF.

This clonotype was found many times. The chain couples TRBV29-1 to TRBJ2-1, with a tentative D call TRBD1 (6 bases). CDR3 length equals 13 residues. The germline CDR1 and CDR2 sequences are SQVTM and ANQGSEA. The V and J ends lost 7 bases and 10 bases respectively, with 20 bases between them. Here the CDR3 DNA reads TGCAGCGCGGCGGTTGTACAGGGCTCGGAGCAGTTCTTC. Translating gives CSAAVVQGSEQFF.

The gene calls are TRBV11-2 and TRBJ2-5, with D possibly TRBD1 on 6 matching bases. Trimming took 5 bases from V and 4 from J, leaving 23 bases between them. Germline values: CDR1 SGHAT, CDR2 FQNNGV. The CDR3 runs to 17 residues. This CDR3 is CASSPGQRRGWGETQYF. The CDR3 DNA sequence: TGTGCCAGCAGCCCGGGACAACGTAGGGGGTGGGGAGAGACCCAGTACTTC.

This chain links TRBV20-1 with TRBJ2-3, with 9 bases aligning to TRBD1. The J segment lost 3 bases and the V segment lost 6 bases, leaving 10 bases of the junction unmatched. CDR3 length: 15 residues. Per germline, CDR1 DFQATT and CDR2 SNEGSKA (reference sequence). The CDR3 DNA sequence: TGCAGTGCCGACCCCGAGACAGGGGGAACAGATACGCAGTATTTT. This encodes CSADPETGGTDTQYF.

The V call is TRBV2, the J call TRBJ2-7; no reliable D call. The CDR3 has 13 residues. Trimming cost V 4 bases and J 2 bases, with 9 bases left between them. In germline, CDR1 is SNHLY, CDR2 FYNNEI. The CDR3 protein is CASSAETTYEQYF. The CDR3 DNA follows: TGTGCCAGCAGTGCAGAGACGACCTACGAGCAGTACTTC. Full variable domain (missing parts from reference TRBV2 and TRBJ2-7): EPEVTQTPSHQVTQMGQEVILRCVPISNHLYFYWYRQILGQKVEFLVSFYNNEISEKSEIFDDQFSVERPDGSNFTLKIRSTKLEDSAMYFCASSAETTYEQYFGPGTRLTVT.

The J gene is TRBJ2-7, the V gene TRBV6-1; D may correspond to TRBD1 or TRBD2 (5 bases each). Trimming shortened V by 8 bases and J by 5 bases, and 10 bases separated the two germline ends. This CDR3 is 11 amino acids long. Germline V gene data show CDR1 as MNHNS and CDR2 as SASEGT. Written as DNA, the CDR3 is TGTGCCAGCGTAGGGACCGACGAGCAGTACTTC. This translates into CASVGTDEQYF.

The chain is built from TRBV4-2 and TRBJ1-2; TRBD1 is a possible D gene (5 bases). V was trimmed by 4 bases and J by 4 bases, leaving 16 bases between them. Germline lookup yields CDR1 LGHNA and CDR2 YNFKEQ. This CDR3 is 15 amino acids long. The CDR3 reads CASSPRSGQGYGYTF. As DNA, the CDR3 is TGTGCCAGCAGCCCCCGCTCGGGGCAGGGCTATGGCTACACCTTC.

This clonotype showed up just a few times. The gene calls are TRBV9 and TRBJ2-5; D is undetermined. Germline CDR1 reads SGDLS; CDR2 reads YYNGEE. V was shortened by 0 bases and J by 1 base, with 7 bases between the two germline ends. The CDR3 runs 14 residues. CDR3 amino acids: CASSVAAAQETQYF. CDR3 DNA sequence: TGTGCCAGCAGCGTAGCGGCCGCCCAAGAGACCCAGTACTTC.

V is TRBV7-8 and J is TRBJ2-1; either TRBD1 or TRBD2 may fit D (5 bases each). Trimming took 5 bases from V and 11 from J, leaving 19 bases between them. Germline V gene data show CDR1 as SGHVS and CDR2 as FQNEAQ. The CDR3 has 14 residues. The DNA of the CDR3 is TGTGCCAGCAGCCTTAGAGGGGCTTGGGATAAGCAGTTCTTC. This codes for CASSLRGAWDKQFF.

V gene TRBV7-9 combines with J gene TRBJ1-1; D is possibly TRBD1 (6 bases). Germline loops: CDR1 SEHNR, CDR2 FQNEAQ (reference sequence). This CDR3 has 16 residues. Deletions cut 5 bases from V and 13 bases from J, with 29 bases between. CDR3 loop: CASSQTDRTLFSLDFF. The CDR3 nucleotides read TGTGCCAGCAGCCAAACGGACAGAACCCTTTTTTCACTGGATTTCTTT.

The gene calls are TRBV7-2 and TRBJ2-3; 9 bases are a match to TRBD2. The CDR3 extends over 17 amino acids. Germline CDR1 SGHTA, CDR2 FQGNSA. V dropped 0 bases and J dropped 7; count of bases not matched to a gene: 11. The CDR3 DNA reads as TGTGCCAGCAGCTTAGCGCAGTTGAGCGGGAGGAGGTATACGCAGTATTTT. It specifies CASSLAQLSGRRYTQYF. The complete variable domain, with remaining parts taken from reference TRBV7-2 and TRBJ2-3, reads GAGVSQSPSNKVTEKGKDVELRCDPISGHTALYWYRQSLGQGLEFLIYFQGNSAPDKSGLPSDRFSAERTGGSVSTLTIQRTQQEDSAVYLCASSLAQLSGRRYTQYFGPGTRLTVL.

This chain uses TRBV6-6 with TRBJ2-7; 8 positions match TRBD1. CDR1 and CDR2 (germline): MNHNY, SVGAGI (reference sequence). With 5 bases clipped from V and 5 bases from J, the junction kept 14 bases outside the gene matches. The CDR3 has 16 residues. The CDR3 region is CASSPPGQENLHEQYF. DNA of the CDR3: TGTGCCAGCAGTCCCCCGGGACAGGAGAATCTTCACGAGCAGTACTTC.

This clonotype was counted at least ten times. V usage is TRBV9 and J usage is TRBJ2-5; the match to TRBD1 covers 10 bases. Trimming took 3 bases from V and 5 from J; bases not matched to a gene: 4. CDR1 SGDLS and CDR2 YYNGEE come from the germline V gene. CDR3 length equals 14 residues. The CDR3 here is CASSADRGPETQYF. In DNA, the CDR3 is TGTGCCAGCAGCGCTGACAGGGGGCCGGAGACCCAGTACTTC.